The 6 T cell receptor beta chains below come from one sample, sequenced in a study of T cell responses to AZD1222 COVID-19 vaccine. Clones were read by immunoSEQ multiplex PCR, and TCRdb kept only the in-frame ones, dropping some. The table has about 130,000 clones, 65% to 90% seen once. The source material was peripheral blood, sampled on day 0 of AZD1222 vaccination. These receptors came from an adult in good health.

The V gene is TRBV6-5, the J gene TRBJ1-6; D not resolved. Germline CDR1 MNHEY, CDR2 SVGAGI. The V gene lost 7 bases and the J gene lost 7 bases, with 8 bases spanning the gap. This CDR3 has 12 residues. As DNA, the CDR3 is TGTGCCAGCATCAGCACCAATTCACCCCTCCACTTT. This codes for CASISTNSPLHF.

V gene TRBV28 combines with J gene TRBJ2-1, with TRBD2 matching over 9 bases. CDR1 MDHEN and CDR2 SYDVKM come from the germline V gene. V shed 7 bases, J shed 3 bases, and the junction held 10 bases outside the gene matches. The CDR3 totals 16 residues. CDR3 DNA sequence: TGTGCCAGCAATCTTGGGGCTAGCGGGGTCTACAATGAGCAGTTCTTC. Translation gives CASNLGASGVYNEQFF.

The chain combines TRBV7-9 with TRBJ1-6; 7 nucleotides line up with TRBD1. The CDR3 has 14 amino acids. Trimming took 4 bases from V and 10 from J; bases not matched to a gene: 7. Germline assignment: CDR1 SEHNR and CDR2 FQNEAQ (reference sequence). In nucleotides, the CDR3 is TGTGCCAGCAGCTGGCGGGACAGAACATCACCCCTCCACTTT. Translating it yields CASSWRDRTSPLHF.

The chain combines TRBV21-1 with TRBJ2-7. TRBV21-1 is a listed pseudogene. This CDR3 is built from 15 residues. The CDR3: CASSSPRDGVYEQYF. CDR3 DNA sequence: TGTGCCAGCAGCTCGCCCCGGGACGGAGTCTACGAGCAGTACTTC.

CDR3 in DNA: TGTGCCAGCAGCGAGTCAGGGAGGAATGAGCAGTTCTTC. This encodes CASSESGRNEQFF. This rearrangement joins TRBV9 to TRBJ2-1, with D possibly matching TRBD2 (6 bases). Trimming took 3 bases from V and 7 from J, leaving 11 bases between them. CDR1 and CDR2 from the germline V gene are SGDLS and YYNGEE. This CDR3 has 13 residues.

The J gene is TRBJ2-2, the V gene TRBV6-5; D is unclear. V dropped 7 bases and J dropped 5 bases, with 14 bases sitting between them. Germline V lookup: CDR1 MNHEY, CDR2 SVGAGI. The CDR3 spans 14 residues. The CDR3 bases are TGTGCCAGCAAGGAACAGCCGGGTACCGGGGAGCTGTTTTTT. Protein sequence: CASKEQPGTGELFF.